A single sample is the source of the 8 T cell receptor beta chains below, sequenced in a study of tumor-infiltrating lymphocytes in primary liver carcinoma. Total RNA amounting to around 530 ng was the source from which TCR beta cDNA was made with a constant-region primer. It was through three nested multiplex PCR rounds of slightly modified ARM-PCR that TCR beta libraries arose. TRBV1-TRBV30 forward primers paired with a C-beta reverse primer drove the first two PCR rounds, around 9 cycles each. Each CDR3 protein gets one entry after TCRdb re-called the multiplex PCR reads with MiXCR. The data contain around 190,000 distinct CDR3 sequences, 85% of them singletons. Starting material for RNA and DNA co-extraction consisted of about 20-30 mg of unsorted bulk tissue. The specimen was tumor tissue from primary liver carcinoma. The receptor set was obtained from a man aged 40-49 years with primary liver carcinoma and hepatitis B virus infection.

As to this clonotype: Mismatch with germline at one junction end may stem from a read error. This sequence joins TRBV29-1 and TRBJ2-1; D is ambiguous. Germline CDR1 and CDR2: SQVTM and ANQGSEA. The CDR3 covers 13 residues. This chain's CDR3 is CSVDHRVYNDQFF. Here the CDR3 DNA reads TGCAGCGTTGATCATCGGGTTTACAATGATCAGTTCTTC.

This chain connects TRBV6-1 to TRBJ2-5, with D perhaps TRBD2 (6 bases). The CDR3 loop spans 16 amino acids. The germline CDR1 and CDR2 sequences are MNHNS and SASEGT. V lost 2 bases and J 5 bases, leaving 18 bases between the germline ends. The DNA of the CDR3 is TGTGCCAGCAGTGAAACCCTAGCGCTAGGAGGGGAGACCCAGTACTTC. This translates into CASSETLALGGETQYF.

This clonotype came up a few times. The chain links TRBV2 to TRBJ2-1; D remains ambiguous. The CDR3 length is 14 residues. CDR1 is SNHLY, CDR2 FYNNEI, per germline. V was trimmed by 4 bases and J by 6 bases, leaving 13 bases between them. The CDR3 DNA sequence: TGTGCCAGCAGTGTATGGCTAGTGGGCAATGAGCAGTTCTTC. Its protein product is CASSVWLVGNEQFF.

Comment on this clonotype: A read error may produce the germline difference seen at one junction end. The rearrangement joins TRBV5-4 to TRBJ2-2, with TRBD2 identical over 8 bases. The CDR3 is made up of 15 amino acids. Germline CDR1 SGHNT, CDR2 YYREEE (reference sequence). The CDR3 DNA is TGCGCCACCAGCTCGACTAGCGCGAACGCCGGGGAGCTGTTTTTT. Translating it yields CATSSTSANAGELFF.

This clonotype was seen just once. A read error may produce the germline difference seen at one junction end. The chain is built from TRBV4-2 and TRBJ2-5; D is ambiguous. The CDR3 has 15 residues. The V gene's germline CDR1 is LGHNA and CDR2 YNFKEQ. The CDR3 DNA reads TGTGCCTGCAGCCAAGACTTGGGATCGGTGGAGACCCAGTACTTC. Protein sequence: CACSQDLGSVETQYF.

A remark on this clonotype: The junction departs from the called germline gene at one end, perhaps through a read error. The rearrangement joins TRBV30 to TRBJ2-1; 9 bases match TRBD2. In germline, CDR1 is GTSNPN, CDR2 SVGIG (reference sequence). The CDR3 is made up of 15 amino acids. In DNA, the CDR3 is TGTGCCTGGAGTGAAAGGTCTAGCGGGGTAAATGTGCAGTTCTTC. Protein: CAWSERSSGVNVQFF.

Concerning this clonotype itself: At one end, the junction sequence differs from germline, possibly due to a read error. The CDR3 sequence: CVSRQELAGGWSYEQYF. CDR3 DNA sequence: TGTGTCAGCAGACAAGAACTAGCGGGAGGGTGGTCCTACGAGCAGTATTTC. V gene TRBV11-2 combines with J gene TRBJ2-7; 13 nucleotides agree with TRBD2. The CDR3 extends over 17 amino acids. The V gene's germline CDR1 is SGHAT and CDR2 FQNNGV.

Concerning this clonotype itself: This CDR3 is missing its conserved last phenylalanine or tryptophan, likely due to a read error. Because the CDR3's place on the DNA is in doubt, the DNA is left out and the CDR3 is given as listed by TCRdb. Here the CDR3 reads CSVDHYGYSI. The chain uses TRBV29-1 and TRBJ1-2. Germline V gene sequence: CDR1 SQVTM, CDR2 ANQGSEA. With termini counted, the CDR3 has 10 amino acids.